Below, 9 T cell receptor beta chains from the same sample are listed, as sequenced in a study of blood T cell repertoires in COVID-19. Only in-frame clones appear in the TCRdb table, and some are missing; sequencing was by immunoSEQ multiplex PCR. The sample records 50,000 to 60,000 clones, 75% to 85% being singletons. The sequenced sample consisted of peripheral blood. These TCRs come from a human donor in a cohort sampled during active COVID-19.

The rearrangement joins TRBV28 to TRBJ1-2, with D perhaps matching TRBD1 (5 bases). CDR1 MDHEN and CDR2 SYDVKM come from the germline V gene. This CDR3 contains 16 residues. V gave up 6 bases and J gave up 2 bases, with 19 bases separating them. CDR3 sequence reads: CASRPGGGKGNYGYTF. DNA of the CDR3: TGTGCCAGCAGGCCAGGCGGCGGGAAGGGGAACTATGGCTACACCTTC.

The chain employs TRBV4-1 and TRBJ2-5; D is perhaps TRBD2 (6 bases). Germline values: CDR1 MGHRA, CDR2 YSYEKL. The CDR3 runs 17 residues. Trimming pared 2 bases from V and 5 bases from J, leaving 21 bases between. In DNA form, the CDR3 reads TGCGCCAGCAGCCAAACAGGTGGTGGGGGGATTGGGGAGACCCAGTACTTC. It specifies CASSQTGGGGIGETQYF.

The chain is built from TRBV7-9 and TRBJ1-4; 8 bases are shared with TRBD1. V dropped 4 bases and J dropped 8; count of bases not matched to a gene: 6. The CDR3 length is 14 residues. Germline CDR1 reads SEHNR; CDR2 reads FQNEAQ (reference sequence). CDR3 protein: CASSSGTGREKLFF. DNA for the CDR3: TGTGCCAGCAGCTCAGGGACAGGTCGCGAAAAACTGTTTTTT.

The rearrangement links TRBV5-4 to TRBJ2-6; 9 bases match TRBD2. The V gene end was trimmed by 1 base and the J gene end by 0 bases; junction bases not matched to a gene: 2. Germline V gene sequence: CDR1 SGHNT, CDR2 YYREEE (reference sequence). The CDR3 runs to 17 residues. The CDR3 bases are TGTGCCAGCAGCTTGCCTAGCGGGGACTCTGGGGCCAACGTCCTGACTTTC. Translating gives CASSLPSGDSGANVLTF. Filled out from reference TRBV5-4 and TRBJ2-6, the complete variable domain reads ETGVTQSPTHLIKTRGQQVTLRCSSQSGHNTVSWYQQALGQGPQFIFQYYREEENGRGNFPPRFSGLQFPNYSSELNVNALELDDSALYLCASSLPSGDSGANVLTFGAGSRLTVL.

The chain couples TRBV18 to TRBJ2-1; D gene unclear. Trimming left V 2 bases short and J 5 bases short, with 4 bases between. CDR3 length: 12 amino acids. Germline V CDR1 and CDR2: KGHSH, LQKENI. Written as DNA, the CDR3 is TGTGCCAGCTCACCAGAGGACAATGAGCAGTTCTTC. Translating gives CASSPEDNEQFF. Full variable domain (missing parts from reference TRBV18 and TRBJ2-1): NAGVMQNPRHLVRRRGQEARLRCSPMKGHSHVYWYRQLPEEGLKFMVYLQKENIIDESGMPKERFSAEFPKEGPSILRIQQVVRGDSAAYFCASSPEDNEQFFGPGTRLTVL.

The chain couples TRBV3-1 (or the pseudogene TRBV3-2) to TRBJ2-1; TRBD2 matches at 11 bases. The V segment lost 3 bases and the J segment 6 bases; nucleotides outside the gene matches: 7. CDR1 LGHDT and CDR2 YNNKEL come from the germline V gene (reference sequence). The CDR3 length is 16 residues. The CDR3 coding sequence is TGTGCCAGCAGCCAGATAGCGGGAGGGGGGGGCAATGAGCAGTTCTTC. Translating gives CASSQIAGGGGNEQFF.

The rearrangement joins TRBV5-8 to TRBJ2-1; tentatively, D is TRBD2 (6 bases). The CDR3 loop spans 15 amino acids. The germline CDR1 and CDR2 sequences are SGHTS and YDEGEE. The V end was cut by 0 bases, the J end by 6 bases, with 13 bases between. The CDR3 loop reads CASSLAGSKANEQFF. For the CDR3, the DNA is TGTGCCAGCAGCTTGGCCGGGAGTAAGGCCAATGAGCAGTTCTTC.

This chain joins TRBV12-2 and TRBJ1-1; the table assigns TRBD1, which was not confirmed against the DNA. TRBV12-2 is shown as a pseudogene. The CDR3 sequence is 15 residues long. CDR3 protein: CASRLASGTGFEAFF. The CDR3 bases are TGTGCAAGTCGCTTAGCGTCCGGGACAGGATTCGAAGCTTTCTTT.

This clone appeared once. The chain combines TRBV2 with TRBJ2-5; 9 bases agree with TRBD1. The CDR3 contains 15 residues. Germline CDR1 SNHLY, CDR2 FYNNEI. Trimming removed 5 bases from V and 2 bases from J; junction bases left unmatched: 6. CDR3: CASSTGTGWQETQYF. CDR3 DNA sequence: TGTGCCAGCAGTACCGGGACAGGGTGGCAAGAGACCCAGTACTTC.